These T cell receptor beta chains were read from a single sample in a study of blood T cell repertoires in COVID-19. Assay: immunoSEQ multiplex PCR; the TCRdb copy retains only in-frame clones and omits some. The sample shows fewer than 400,000 clones, 80% to 90% of them seen only once. The sample was PBMCs or T cells enriched from blood (not recorded which). All receptors come from a man aged 30-40 years who had recovered from COVID-19. The CDR3 runs from the conserved cysteine through the conserved F or W. The D gene is left open where the match is weak. Expanded clones are given a class, and other clones once, few, many or no size at all.

J: TRBJ2-1
size: .
D: TRBD1
V: TRBV9
CDR3: CASSVGDRYNEQFF
DNA: TGTGCCAGCAGCGTTGGGGACAGGTACAATGAGCAGTTCTTC

J: TRBJ2-3
size: .
D: .
V: TRBV2
CDR3: CASSAADTQYF
DNA: TGTGCCAGCAGTGCAGCAGATACGCAGTATTTT

J: TRBJ2-3
size: .
D: .
V: TRBV10-3
CDR3: CAISERRVAIGTDTQYF
DNA: TGTGCCATCAGTGAGCGCAGGGTGGCTATAGGCACAGATACGCAGTATTTT

J: TRBJ2-7
size: .
D: TRBD1
V: TRBV5-6
CDR3: CASSFRTGREQYF
DNA: TGTGCCAGCAGCTTTCGGACAGGGCGCGAGCAGTACTTC

J: TRBJ2-5
size: .
D: TRBD2
V: TRBV28
CDR3: CASNPGGQETQYF
DNA: TGTGCCAGCAATCCCGGGGGGCAAGAGACCCAGTACTTC

J: TRBJ2-7
size: .
D: TRBD1
V: TRBV25-1
CDR3: CASSGFGRTGGTYEQYF
DNA: TGTGCCAGCAGTGGATTTGGCCGGACAGGGGGTACCTACGAGCAGTACTTC

J: TRBJ1-6
size: once
D: TRBD1
V: TRBV5-4
CDR3: CASSLDGDRVSPLHF
DNA: TGTGCCAGCAGCTTGGATGGGGACAGGGTTTCACCCCTCCACTTT

J: TRBJ1-1
size: once
D: TRBD1
V: TRBV30
CDR3: CAWSGQGAEAFF
DNA: TGTGCCTGGAGTGGACAGGGAGCTGAAGCTTTCTTT

J: TRBJ2-7
size: few
D: TRBD1
V: TRBV9
CDR3: CASSQTGSSYEQYF
DNA: TGTGCCAGCAGCCAGACAGGGAGCTCCTACGAGCAGTACTTC

J: TRBJ1-1
size: .
D: TRBD1
V: TRBV30
CDR3: CAWSGAGGAYTEAFF
DNA: TGTGCCTGGAGTGGGGCAGGGGGCGCCTACACTGAAGCTTTCTTT

J: TRBJ1-1
size: once
D: TRBD1
V: TRBV11-3
CDR3: CASSSVFQGELMNTEAFF
DNA: TGTGCCAGCAGCTCCGTCTTCCAGGGGGAGTTGATGAACACTGAAGCTTTCTTT

J: TRBJ1-5
size: .
D: .
V: TRBV4-1
CDR3: CASSRTALGEQPQHF
DNA: TGCGCCAGCAGCCGGACAGCCCTTGGGGAACAGCCCCAGCATTTT

J: TRBJ1-4
size: .
D: .
V: TRBV28
CDR3: CASSLIREGDEKLFF
DNA: TGTGCCAGCAGTTTAATCCGGGAGGGCGATGAAAAACTGTTTTTT

J: TRBJ1-2
size: .
D: .
V: TRBV4-1
CDR3: CASSQDDEDFNYGYTF
DNA: TGCGCCAGCAGCCAAGATGACGAGGACTTTAACTATGGCTACACCTTC

J: TRBJ2-2
size: once
D: TRBD1
V: TRBV10-1
CDR3: CASSDTGTGNTGELFF
DNA: TGCGCCAGCAGTGACACCGGGACAGGGAACACCGGGGAGCTGTTTTTT

J: TRBJ2-4
size: .
D: .
V: TRBV19
CDR3: CASSIGGESIQYF
DNA: TGTGCCAGTAGTATAGGCGGGGAGAGCATTCAGTACTTC

J: TRBJ2-3
size: .
D: TRBD1
V: TRBV7-8
CDR3: CASSHNGQGQDTQYF
DNA: TGTGCCAGCAGCCATAATGGACAGGGGCAGGATACGCAGTATTTT

J: TRBJ2-3
size: .
D: TRBD1
V: TRBV6-5
CDR3: CASSTGTGGTDTQYF
DNA: TGTGCCAGCAGTACCGGGACAGGGGGGACAGATACGCAGTATTTT

J: TRBJ2-7
size: once
D: TRBD1
V: TRBV20-1
CDR3: CSASQENRGSSYEQYF
DNA: TGCAGTGCTAGTCAGGAAAACAGGGGATCCTCCTACGAGCAGTACTTC

J: TRBJ1-2
size: .
D: .
V: TRBV2
CDR3: CASSQSHIYGYTF
DNA: TGTGCCAGCAGTCAATCGCACATCTATGGCTACACCTTC

J: TRBJ2-7
size: .
D: TRBD1
V: TRBV27
CDR3: CASRTTGGFYEQYF
DNA: TGTGCCAGCAGAACGACAGGGGGTTTCTACGAGCAGTACTTC

J: TRBJ1-5
size: once
D: .
V: TRBV19
CDR3: CASSPTSNQPQHF
DNA: TGTGCCAGTAGTCCCACAAGCAATCAGCCCCAGCATTTT

J: TRBJ1-4
size: .
D: TRBD1
V: TRBV5-1
CDR3: CASSGGQLTNEKLFF
DNA: TGCGCCAGCAGCGGGGGACAGCTGACTAATGAAAAACTGTTTTTT

J: TRBJ2-1
size: .
D: .
V: TRBV3-1/TRBV3-2
CDR3: CASSPGAGVYNEQFF
DNA: TGTGCCAGCAGTCCGGGGGCGGGGGTGTACAATGAGCAGTTCTTC

J: TRBJ2-1
size: once
D: .
V: TRBV2
CDR3: CASSEAQVYNEQFF
DNA: TGTGCCAGCAGTGAAGCACAGGTTTACAATGAGCAGTTCTTC

J: TRBJ2-7
size: .
D: TRBD1
V: TRBV6-1
CDR3: CASSEVGTVSYEQYF
DNA: TGTGCCAGCAGTGAAGTGGGGACAGTGTCCTACGAGCAGTACTTC

J: TRBJ2-7
size: .
D: .
V: TRBV2
CDR3: CASSGGDITTGTFSPYEQYF
DNA: TGTGCCAGCAGCGGAGGTGACATCACTACGGGCACCTTCTCCCCGTACGAGCAGTACTTC

J: TRBJ2-3
size: .
D: TRBD2
V: TRBV5-1
CDR3: CASSRIIAGGIDTQYF
DNA: TGCGCCAGCAGCCGAATCATAGCGGGGGGGATAGATACGCAGTATTTT

J: TRBJ2-7
size: .
D: .
V: TRBV4-1
CDR3: CASSQEIDRSEQYF
DNA: TGCGCCAGCAGCCAAGAGATCGATCGTAGCGAGCAGTACTTC

J: TRBJ2-5
size: .
D: .
V: TRBV7-6
CDR3: CASSFLGGLTQETQYF
DNA: TGTGCCAGCAGCTTCCTTGGTGGACTGACGCAAGAGACCCAGTACTTC

J: TRBJ1-5
size: .
D: TRBD1
V: TRBV6-1
CDR3: CASSETGGLNQPQHF
DNA: TGTGCCAGCAGTGAGACAGGGGGCTTGAATCAGCCCCAGCATTTT

J: TRBJ2-3
size: .
D: TRBD1
V: TRBV9
CDR3: CASSVTPGTGVTDTQYF
DNA: TGTGCCAGCAGCGTGACTCCCGGGACAGGGGTTACAGATACGCAGTATTTT

J: TRBJ2-2
size: .
D: TRBD2
V: TRBV19
CDR3: CASSLTSGGTGELFF
DNA: TGTGCCAGTAGCTTGACTAGCGGGGGGACCGGGGAGCTGTTTTTT

J: TRBJ1-6
size: once
D: .
V: TRBV4-1
CDR3: CASSQDPGTVTPLHF
DNA: TGCGCCAGCAGCCAAGATCCAGGAACGGTTACACCCCTCCACTTT

J: TRBJ2-7
size: .
D: .
V: TRBV12-5
CDR3: CASETGTYEQYF
DNA: TGTGCTAGTGAGACAGGCACCTACGAGCAGTACTTC

J: TRBJ2-2
size: .
D: TRBD1
V: TRBV6-4
CDR3: CASRQGADTGELFF
DNA: TGTGCCAGTCGACAGGGGGCTGACACCGGGGAGCTGTTTTTT

J: TRBJ2-7
size: once
D: .
V: TRBV27
CDR3: CASSLLAGYEQYF
DNA: TGTGCCAGCAGTTTATTAGCAGGGTACGAGCAGTACTTC

J: TRBJ2-3
size: .
D: TRBD1
V: TRBV20-1
CDR3: CSASPAGGLITDTQYF
DNA: TGCAGTGCTAGTCCTGCAGGGGGCTTAATCACAGATACGCAGTATTTT

J: TRBJ1-1
size: .
D: .
V: TRBV27
CDR3: CASGRTATEAFF
DNA: TGTGCCAGCGGCAGGACAGCGACTGAAGCTTTCTTT

J: TRBJ2-1
size: .
D: .
V: TRBV27
CDR3: CASSSGLYEQFF
DNA: TGTGCCAGCAGTTCGGGACTCTATGAGCAGTTCTTC

J: TRBJ2-6
size: .
D: .
V: TRBV27
CDR3: CASSAGAVGANVLTF
DNA: TGTGCCAGCAGCGCCGGCGCGGTTGGGGCCAACGTCCTGACTTTC